This T cell receptor (beta chain) was retrieved from a study of T cell repertoires in cytomegalovirus infection. Study as a whole: CMV infection together with matching HLA type was indicated by public TCR beta signatures. Study findings and constraints: In two of eight donors, the top clonotype was HLA-C-restricted CMV-specific.

TCRdb reprocessed the reads with MiXCR, giving one entry per CDR3 protein. The sample yields approximately 990,000 distinct CDR3 sequences, approximately 32% seen once. This clonotype was counted a few times. Antigen specificity is unknown. The V and J ends lost 2 bases and 3 bases respectively, with 11 bases between them. This CDR3 spans 15 amino acids. Germline CDR1 MNHNY, CDR2 SVGAGI (reference sequence). Sequenced here: cultured CD8+ T cells from PBMCs, sampled from culture after CMV antigen stimulation. The source of this sequence is a human donor in good health (CMV status not recorded). Some clones in this sample may be carry-over from other donors' samples. The genes are TRBV6-6 and TRBJ2-4; D is possibly TRBD1 or TRBD2 (5 bases each). The CDR3 sequence is CASSYRDLDKNIQYF. CDR3 sequence (DNA): TGTGCCAGCAGTTACCGGGACCTCGACAAAAACATTCAGTACTTC.